This T cell receptor (beta chain) was observed in a study of shared T cell receptors in the human thymus. Sequenced by immunoSEQ multiplex PCR; TCRdb stores in-frame clones only, minus some. Of 600,000 to 900,000 clones in the sample, 80% to 90% were seen once. The CDR3 contains 14 residues. The ends were cut back, 2 bases at V and 5 bases at J, with 10 bases in the middle. In germline, CDR1 is MNHEY, CDR2 SMNVEV (reference sequence). The same sample was also studied in work on human thymus T cells. That paper notes: Resections removed during corrective heart surgery provided the thymus tissue used. Usage of V and J genes appeared biased in thymic and blood repertoires. Related studies noted strongly shared thymic repertoires across unrelated people.

The clonotype comes from a girl in the first two years of life with a congenital heart defect. The chain links TRBV27 to TRBJ1-5; tentative D call: TRBD1 (6 bases). Sequenced sample: thymocytes. CDR3 protein: CASSLGKGDQPQHF. CDR3 sequence (DNA): TGTGCCAGCAGTTTAGGGAAGGGGGATCAGCCCCAGCATTTT.